Listed here are 28 T cell receptor beta chains from one sample, sequenced in a study of T cells in localized non-small cell lung cancer (dated by TCRdb to 2019 to 2021). The receptor library was made with the immunoSEQ multiplex PCR assay. The table comes from immuneACCESS by way of TCRdb, which keeps in-frame sequences with V and J called. Part of the clones is missing from these tables; in studies checked, under half for an unresolved V gene and the rest for unknown reasons. For this sample there are some 50,000 clones; about 76% appear just once. The leading ten clones occupy approximately 17% of the sample. The sequencing used peripheral blood mononuclear cells, collected before any cancer treatment. The receptors come from a man aged 40-75 years with stage III lung adenocarcinoma.

The V call is TRBV5-6, the J call TRBJ2-5, with TRBD1 as a possible D gene (6 bases). The CDR3 contains 15 residues. Trimming took 4 bases from V and 2 from J, leaving 15 bases between them. CDR1 SGHDT and CDR2 YYEEEE come from the germline V gene. CDR3 region: CASSEPRDTQETQYF. For the CDR3, the DNA is TGTGCCAGCAGCGAACCCCGGGACACTCAAGAGACCCAGTACTTC.

This clone appeared a single time. The V call is TRBV6-5, the J call TRBJ2-7; 7 positions match TRBD1. Germline CDR1 MNHEY, CDR2 SVGAGI. This CDR3 has 14 residues. The ends lost 5 bases at V and 2 bases at J; junction bases unmatched: 6. CDR3 sequence (DNA): TGTGCCAGCAGTGAGGGGACAGTTACCTACGAGCAGTACTTC. Translation: CASSEGTVTYEQYF.

The DNA for the CDR3 is TGTGCCAGCAGTTACCTTAAGCGGGGGGGGACCCAGTACTTC. This encodes CASSYLKRGGTQYF. The chain employs TRBV6-5 and TRBJ2-5; 10 bases map to TRBD2. The J segment lost 7 bases and the V segment lost 2 bases, leaving 4 bases of the junction unmatched. Germline V gene lookup returns CDR1 MNHEY and CDR2 SVGAGI. The CDR3 is 14 residues long.

V is TRBV7-2 and J is TRBJ2-5; 7 nucleotides match TRBD1. The V segment lost 4 bases and the J segment 4 bases; nucleotides outside the gene matches: 9. CDR3 length equals 15 residues. Germline lookup yields CDR1 SGHTA and CDR2 FQGNSA. The DNA of the CDR3 is TGTGCCAGCAGCTATAACAAGGGGGCTGGAGAGACCCAGTACTTC. This gives the protein CASSYNKGAGETQYF. Filled out from reference TRBV7-2 and TRBJ2-5, the complete variable domain reads GAGVSQSPSNKVTEKGKDVELRCDPISGHTALYWYRQSLGQGLEFLIYFQGNSAPDKSGLPSDRFSAERTGGSVSTLTIQRTQQEDSAVYLCASSYNKGAGETQYFGPGTRLLVL.

This chain links TRBV2 with TRBJ2-7; TRBD1 matches at 7 bases. The CDR3 length is 12 residues. With V trimmed by 10 bases and J by 7 bases, 10 bases remained unmatched. Germline CDR1 SNHLY, CDR2 FYNNEI. The CDR3 spells CATSTGLEEQYF. The CDR3 nucleotides are TGTGCCACTTCGACAGGGTTGGAAGAGCAGTACTTC. Together with reference TRBV2 and TRBJ2-7, the CDR3 gives the full variable domain: EPEVTQTPSHQVTQMGQEVILRCVPISNHLYFYWYRQILGQKVEFLVSFYNNEISEKSEIFDDQFSVERPDGSNFTLKIRSTKLEDSAMYFCATSTGLEEQYFGPGTRLTVT.

J is TRBJ1-1 and V is TRBV11-2; maybe TRBD1 (5 bases). The CDR3 runs 13 residues. V was clipped by 1 base and J by 4 bases, with 7 bases between them. Germline lookup yields CDR1 SGHAT and CDR2 FQNNGV. The CDR3 spells CASSLGGATEAFF. CDR3 sequence (DNA): TGTGCCAGCAGCTTAGGGGGCGCCACTGAAGCTTTCTTT.

The gene calls are TRBV7-8 and TRBJ2-5; D is unclear. The CDR3 consists of 14 residues. Germline V gene lookup returns CDR1 SGHVS and CDR2 FQNEAQ. Trimming pared 5 bases from V and 5 bases from J, leaving 15 bases between. Written as DNA, the CDR3 is TGTGCCAGCAGCCTAACGACCGCTTCGGAGACCCAGTACTTC. Protein sequence: CASSLTTASETQYF.

This clone appeared a single time. This sequence joins TRBV14 and TRBJ2-2; D ambiguous. The germline V and J ends were trimmed by 5 bases and 7 bases, with 8 bases remaining between them. CDR3 length: 12 amino acids. The V gene's germline CDR1 is SGHDN and CDR2 FVKESK. The CDR3 region has the DNA TGTGCCAGCAGCTATAGCCTCGGGGAGCTGTTTTTT. Its translation is CASSYSLGELFF.

The chain couples TRBV11-2 to TRBJ2-5, with 7 bases lining up with TRBD1. The CDR3 is 19 amino acids. Germline V gives CDR1 SGHAT, CDR2 FQNNGV. The V gene end was trimmed by 5 bases and the J gene end by 1 base; junction bases not matched to a gene: 19. The CDR3 nucleotides read TGTGCCAGCAGCCGACCCACGACAGGGCTTTGGGAAATCCAAGAGACCCAGTACTTC. Translation gives CASSRPTTGLWEIQETQYF.

The chain uses TRBV7-8 and TRBJ2-5, with D hard to call. The V gene lost 1 base and the J gene lost 2 bases, with 8 bases spanning the gap. The germline V gene has CDR1 SGHVS and CDR2 FQNEAQ. CDR3 size: 14 residues. CDR3 in DNA: TGTGCCAGCAGCTTAGAGGGCTGGCAAGAGACCCAGTACTTC. Residues: CASSLEGWQETQYF.

The chain joins TRBV6-5 to TRBJ2-7, with 9 bases that match TRBD1. The CDR3 spans 12 residues. Germline CDR1 is MNHEY and CDR2 is SVGAGI. V lost 7 bases and J lost 6; bases outside the gene matches: 4. CDR3 loop: CASTVDRGEQYF. The DNA for the CDR3 is TGTGCCAGCACCGTGGACAGGGGCGAGCAGTACTTC.

The CDR3 loop is CASSLSGHSTDTQYF. The DNA for the CDR3 is TGCGCCAGCAGCTTGTCGGGGCATAGCACAGATACGCAGTATTTT. The chain has TRBV5-1 and TRBJ2-3; D may be TRBD1 or TRBD2 (5 bases each). The germline V and J ends were trimmed by 1 base and 0 bases, with 9 bases remaining between them. Germline-derived CDR1 and CDR2 are SGHRS and YFSETQ. There are 15 residues in the CDR3.

This clone turned up a few times. The V gene is TRBV10-2, the J gene TRBJ1-1; no clear D gene. This CDR3 region has 16 residues. V gave up 4 bases and J gave up 1 base, with 16 bases separating them. The germline CDR1 and CDR2 sequences are WSHSY and SAAADI. The CDR3 DNA follows: TGCGCCAGCAGTGCCCTAAGAGATGATGGGAACACTGAAGCTTTCTTT. It encodes CASSALRDDGNTEAFF.

The rearrangement links TRBV19 to TRBJ2-2, with D possibly matching TRBD2 (5 bases). The CDR3 runs 17 residues. V lost 2 bases, J lost 5 bases, and 18 bases lay in between. Looked up from germline, CDR1 is LNHDA and CDR2 is SQIVND (reference sequence). The CDR3 region is CASSIYPWATGTGELFF. The CDR3 bases are TGTGCCAGTAGTATATACCCGTGGGCCACGGGGACCGGGGAGCTGTTTTTT.

This clone appeared a few times. The CDR3 here is CASSFGGGAGETQYF. DNA of the CDR3: TGCGCCAGCAGCTTCGGCGGGGGGGCCGGTGAGACCCAGTACTTC. The rearrangement uses TRBV5-1 and TRBJ2-5, with TRBD2 identical over 9 bases. The CDR3 is 15 residues long. Germline CDR1 SGHRS, CDR2 YFSETQ. V shed 2 bases and J 5 bases; nucleotides not matched to a gene: 7.

This chain joins TRBV4-2 and TRBJ1-2; D perhaps matches TRBD1 (5 bases). Trimming stripped 2 bases from V and 7 bases from J, with 14 bases between. The V gene's germline CDR1 is LGHNA and CDR2 YNFKEQ. The CDR3 is 14 amino acids. CDR3 in DNA: TGTGCCAGCAGCCAATATGGGCCAGGGTCTGGCTACACCTTC. Its translation: CASSQYGPGSGYTF.

This clone came up a few times. The DNA of the CDR3 is TGTGCCAGCAGCCAGGGGGTCCAGCCCCAGCATTTT. It yields the protein CASSQGVQPQHF. V and J are TRBV14 and TRBJ1-5; a weak D match, TRBD1 (5 bases). The germline V gene encodes CDR1 SGHDN and CDR2 FVKESK. V dropped 3 bases and J dropped 7 bases, with 7 bases sitting between them. This CDR3 is built from 12 residues.

The chain couples TRBV19 to TRBJ2-5, with 7 positions matching TRBD1. CDR1 LNHDA and CDR2 SQIVND come from the germline V gene (reference sequence). The CDR3 is 13 amino acids. J was trimmed by 5 bases and V by 5 bases; bases with no gene match: 5. The CDR3 DNA sequence: TGTGCCAGTAGTCCGACAGGGAGCGAGACCCAGTACTTC. This codes for CASSPTGSETQYF. The variable domain in full, with the rest retrieved from reference TRBV19 and TRBJ2-5, is DGGITQSPKYLFRKEGQNVTLSCEQNLNHDAMYWYRQDPGQGLRLIYYSQIVNDFQKGDIAEGYSVSREKKESFPLTVTSAQKNPTAFYLCASSPTGSETQYFGPGTRLLVL.

The V and J genes are TRBV6-1 and TRBJ2-3; 8 bases are shared with TRBD1. This CDR3 has 18 residues. The trim removed 2 bases at V and 4 bases at J, leaving 14 bases unmatched. From germline, CDR1 is MNHNS and CDR2 SASEGT. CDR3 loop: CASSELRGTGKRPDTQYF. The CDR3 DNA is TGTGCCAGCAGTGAACTACGAGGGACAGGCAAACGCCCAGATACGCAGTATTTT.

V usage is TRBV6-1 and J usage is TRBJ2-5; tentative D call: TRBD1 (6 bases). CDR1 and CDR2 (germline): MNHNS, SASEGT. Trimming removed 5 bases at V and 7 bases at J, with 17 bases between. This CDR3 region has 14 residues. DNA of the CDR3: TGTGCCAGCAGTCTTGAGAAAGGGGGTCCGACCCAGTACTTC. Its protein product is CASSLEKGGPTQYF.

The genes are TRBV6-5 and TRBJ2-1; 8 bases are shared with TRBD2. The V and J ends lost 0 bases and 4 bases, in that order; junction bases with no gene match: 5. The CDR3 length is 16 residues. Germline V gives CDR1 MNHEY, CDR2 SVGAGI. DNA of the CDR3: TGTGCCAGCAGTTACTCGACGGGGGGGTTTTACAATGAGCAGTTCTTC. This sequence encodes CASSYSTGGFYNEQFF.

This chain uses TRBV19 with TRBJ2-4, with D maybe TRBD1 (5 bases). Germline V gives CDR1 LNHDA, CDR2 SQIVND (reference sequence). V was trimmed by 7 bases and J by 0 bases, leaving 16 bases between them. The CDR3 consists of 16 residues. CDR3 residues: CASTITHTGAKNIQYF. In DNA, the CDR3 is TGTGCCAGTACCATTACCCATACAGGAGCCAAAAACATTCAGTACTTC. The full variable domain, its missing parts supplied by reference TRBV19 and TRBJ2-4, is DGGITQSPKYLFRKEGQNVTLSCEQNLNHDAMYWYRQDPGQGLRLIYYSQIVNDFQKGDIAEGYSVSREKKESFPLTVTSAQKNPTAFYLCASTITHTGAKNIQYFGAGTRLSVL.

In its sample, this clone was seen once. The chain has TRBV5-4 and TRBJ1-2, with D uncertain. Trimming shortened V by 0 bases and J by 0 bases, and 6 bases separated the two germline ends. Looked up from germline, CDR1 is SGHNT and CDR2 is YYREEE (reference sequence). The CDR3 sequence is 14 residues long. The CDR3 DNA reads as TGTGCCAGCAGCTTGGGTCCAGCTAACTATGGCTACACCTTC. It codes for CASSLGPANYGYTF. The variable domain in full, with the rest retrieved from reference TRBV5-4 and TRBJ1-2, is ETGVTQSPTHLIKTRGQQVTLRCSSQSGHNTVSWYQQALGQGPQFIFQYYREEENGRGNFPPRFSGLQFPNYSSELNVNALELDDSALYLCASSLGPANYGYTFGSGTRLTVV.

J is TRBJ2-7 and V is TRBV5-6; a weak D match, TRBD1 (5 bases). In germline, CDR1 is SGHDT, CDR2 YYEEEE. The V end was cut by 0 bases, the J end by 0 bases, with 7 bases between. The CDR3 has 14 residues. CDR3 in amino acids: CASSLGQGSYEQYF. The DNA for the CDR3 is TGTGCCAGCAGCTTGGGCCAGGGCTCCTACGAGCAGTACTTC.

The chain employs TRBV29-1 and TRBJ2-5; D is perhaps TRBD1 (7 bases). Trimming took off 4 bases at V and 7 bases at J, with 19 bases between the two ends. This CDR3 has 14 residues. Germline V CDR1 and CDR2: SQVTM, ANQGSEA. The CDR3 reads CSVGRGLSQGTQYF. The CDR3 DNA reads as TGCAGCGTTGGGAGGGGGCTGTCTCAGGGGACCCAGTACTTC.

The rearrangement uses TRBV27 and TRBJ2-2, with 11 bases that match TRBD1. The CDR3 runs 16 residues. The germline CDR1 and CDR2 sequences are MNHEY and SMNVEV (reference sequence). The trim removed 7 bases at V and 3 bases at J, leaving 7 bases unmatched. CDR3: CASTAVGQGDTGELFF. The CDR3 DNA reads as TGTGCCAGCACCGCCGTGGGACAGGGGGACACCGGGGAGCTGTTTTTT.

This chain uses TRBV10-3 with TRBJ2-7, with TRBD1 matching 11 bases. The CDR3 length is 14 residues. The germline V gene has CDR1 ENHRY and CDR2 SYGVKD. Trimming removed 2 bases from V and 3 bases from J; junction bases left unmatched: 0. For the CDR3, the DNA is TGTGCCATCAGTGAGGGGACAGGGGGCTACGAGCAGTACTTC. It yields the protein CAISEGTGGYEQYF.

Points on this clone: Additional DNA sequences in this sample encode the identical CDR3. The V and J genes are TRBV5-1 and TRBJ2-3; 10 nucleotides align to TRBD2. Germline assignment: CDR1 SGHRS and CDR2 YFSETQ. Unmatched junction bases numbered 1, after V lost 5 bases and J lost 1 base. CDR3 length: 14 amino acids. The CDR3: CASRLAGGTDTQYF. In DNA form, the CDR3 reads TGCGCCAGCAGGCTAGCGGGGGGCACAGATACGCAGTATTTT.